What follows are 3 T cell receptor beta chains derived from one specimen sequenced in a study of T cells in Graves' hyperthyroidism and ophthalmopathy. Amplified regions were TCR beta CDR3 sequences from RNA transcripts. The HTBI primer set served for first-round RT-PCR of the TCR CDR3. TCRdb redid the calling of the multiplex PCR reads with MiXCR, one entry per CDR3 protein. Of about 350,000 distinct CDR3 sequences listed, 15% to 20% are singletons. The sequencing input was blood. These receptor sequences come from a woman in her forties with Graves' ophthalmopathy.

This chain connects TRBV6-1 to TRBJ1-1; no clear D. Trimming removed 8 bases from V and 4 bases from J, with 20 bases in between. Germline V gene lookup returns CDR1 MNHNS and CDR2 SASEGT. This CDR3 comprises 15 residues. The CDR3: CASRSGAKAATEAFF. CDR3 DNA sequence: TGTGCCAGCCGAAGTGGAGCCAAGGCCGCCACTGAAGCTTTCTTT.

This clonotype was counted ten times or more. This chain links TRBV5-1 with TRBJ2-1, with a possible D match to TRBD2 (5 bases). The V gene's germline CDR1 is SGHRS and CDR2 YFSETQ. Trimming cost V 4 bases and J 7 bases, with 12 bases left between them. This CDR3 region has 13 residues. CDR3 in amino acids: CASSLDRGNEQFF. CDR3 coding DNA: TGCGCCAGCAGCCTGGATAGAGGGAATGAGCAGTTCTTC.

Of note for this clonotype: A much bigger clone sits one base away, suggesting this may be a read error. The genes are TRBV28 and TRBJ2-3, with TRBD2 identical over 7 bases. The CDR3 spans 15 residues. V gave up 6 bases and J gave up 2 bases; unmatched junction bases: 8. The germline CDR1 and CDR2 sequences are MDHEN and SYDVKM. The CDR3 reads CASRGGLAATDTQYF. The CDR3 DNA reads TGTGCCAGCAGGGGAGGGCTAGCAGCCACAGATACGCAGTATTTT.